Below, one TCR beta chain is given with its context. Its antigen is unknown. Using immunoSEQ multiplex PCR, the repertoire was profiled, and TCRdb retains in-frame clones only, with some absent. This table has 250,000 to 400,000 clones, approximately 88% appearing once. The germline V gene encodes CDR1 MNHEY and CDR2 SVGAGI. V lost 8 bases and J 5 bases, leaving 13 bases between the germline ends. The CDR3 is 14 amino acids. The sample comes from a study of cytomegalovirus exposure and HLA in healthy donors. Study details: The same platform was used for the 110 or so validation repertoires as for the approximately 670 first-cohort repertoires, as reported in a later analysis. Study conclusions and caveats: Investigators reported around 150 TCR beta chains as tied to cytomegalovirus. Rarity marked most TCR sequences, yet some public TCRs occurred in many donors.

While the first cohort had several hundred subjects, the donors belonged to the separate validation cohort of 100 to 150 subjects. The clonotype was recovered from a man aged 30-40 years in good health and CMV-seronegative. This chain joins TRBV6-5 and TRBJ1-6; the D gene is possibly TRBD1 (5 bases). Sequencing was done on a sample of PBMCs. The CDR3 is CASGPGQDNSPLHF. DNA for the CDR3: TGTGCCAGCGGGCCCGGACAAGATAATTCACCCCTCCACTTT.